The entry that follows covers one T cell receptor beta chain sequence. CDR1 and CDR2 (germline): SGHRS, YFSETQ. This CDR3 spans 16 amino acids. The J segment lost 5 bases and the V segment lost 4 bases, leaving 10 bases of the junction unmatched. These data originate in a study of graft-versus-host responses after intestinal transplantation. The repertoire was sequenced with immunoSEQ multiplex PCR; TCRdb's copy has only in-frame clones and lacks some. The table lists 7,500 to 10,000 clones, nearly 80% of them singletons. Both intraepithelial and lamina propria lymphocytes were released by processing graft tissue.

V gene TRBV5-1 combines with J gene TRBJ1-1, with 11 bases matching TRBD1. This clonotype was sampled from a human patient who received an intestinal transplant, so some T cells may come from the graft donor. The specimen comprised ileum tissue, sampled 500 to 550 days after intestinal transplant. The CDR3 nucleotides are TGCGCCAGCAGCCAAGGGACAGGGGGGGCGTATACTGAAGCTTTCTTT. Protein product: CASSQGTGGAYTEAFF.